These 30 T cell receptor beta chains were sequenced from one sample in a study of read filtering for tumor transcriptome and immune sequencing. This library used around 400 ng RNA and molecular barcoded adaptors spanning alpha/delta and beta/gamma chains. One entry per CDR3 protein, called by TCRdb with MiXCR from the reads. The table has around 140,000 distinct CDR3 sequences, approximately 13% seen once. Sequenced sample: a population of CD138-negative cells sorted from bone marrow. The receptors derive from a donor aged 40 or over with multiple myeloma.

This clonotype appeared many times. The rearrangement joins TRBV5-1 to TRBJ2-3; 12 positions agree with TRBD2. CDR1 is SGHRS, CDR2 YFSETQ, per germline. Trimming took 0 bases from V and 4 from J; bases not matched to a gene: 12. This CDR3 is built from 19 residues. This chain's CDR3 is CASSLVGSSGRALADTQYF. CDR3 bases: TGCGCCAGCAGCTTGGTAGGGTCTAGCGGGAGGGCCTTGGCAGATACGCAGTATTTT.

Remarks on this clonotype: This CDR3 is missing its conserved last phenylalanine or tryptophan, likely due to a read error. This chain connects TRBV20-1 to TRBJ2-3, with 10 bases that match TRBD2. The V gene's germline CDR1 is DFQATT and CDR2 SNEGSKA (reference sequence). This CDR3 region has 18 residues. The V segment lost 2 bases and the J segment 2 bases; nucleotides outside the gene matches: 13. The CDR3 here is CSARRSGRFRRDTDTQYL. DNA of the CDR3: TGCAGTGCTAGACGTAGCGGGAGGTTTAGGAGGGACACAGATACGCAGTATCTT.

This clonotype was recorded many times. The rearrangement uses TRBV29-1 and TRBJ2-5; 16 bases line up with TRBD2. The length of the CDR3 is 17 residues. The ends lost 4 bases at V and 6 bases at J; junction bases unmatched: 11. Germline CDR1 reads SQVTM; CDR2 reads ANQGSEA. The CDR3 DNA reads as TGCAGCGTTGCCCCGGGACTAGCGGGAGGGCATGGGAAGACCCAGTACTTC. Translating it yields CSVAPGLAGGHGKTQYF.

This clonotype appeared many times. This sequence joins TRBV4-2 and TRBJ1-2, with D unresolved. Trimming removed 0 bases from V and 4 bases from J, with 9 bases in between. The CDR3 loop spans 14 amino acids. Germline V CDR1 and CDR2: LGHNA, YNFKEQ. CDR3 nucleotide sequence: TGTGCCAGCAGCCAAGATAGCCAAGTCTATGGCTACACCTTC. Translated, it gives CASSQDSQVYGYTF.

This clonotype was observed at least ten times. The genes are TRBV5-1 and TRBJ2-7, with 7 bases identical to TRBD1. Germline CDR1 reads SGHRS; CDR2 reads YFSETQ. The CDR3 is 14 amino acids. Trimming cost V 2 bases and J 2 bases; bases outside gene matches: 4. Here the CDR3 DNA reads TGCGCCAGCAGCTTTAGGGGGCGTACCTACGAGCAGTACTTC. Its protein product is CASSFRGRTYEQYF.

This chain joins TRBV7-9 and TRBJ2-1; the match to TRBD1 covers 7 bases. CDR1 is SEHNR and CDR2 is FQNEAQ in the germline V gene (reference sequence). V shed 3 bases, J shed 10 bases, and the junction held 9 bases outside the gene matches. The CDR3 covers 14 residues. The CDR3 reads CASSFRTGNNEQFF. DNA of the CDR3: TGTGCCAGCAGCTTTCGGACAGGTAATAACGAGCAGTTCTTC. Looking up the rest from reference TRBV7-9 and TRBJ2-1 gives the full variable domain: DTGVSQNPRHKITKRGQNVTFRCDPISEHNRLYWYRQTLGQGPEFLTYFQNEAQLEKSRLLSDRFSAERPKGSFSTLEIQRTEQGDSAMYLCASSFRTGNNEQFFGPGTRLTVL.

This clonotype was detected ten times or more. The J gene is TRBJ1-1, the V gene TRBV11-3; 7 positions agree with TRBD1. Germline trimming cut 5 bases from V and 7 bases from J; bases unmatched to any gene: 7. Germline V lookup: CDR1 SGHNT, CDR2 YENEEA. This CDR3 contains 13 residues. The CDR3 reads CASSGDRRREAFF. CDR3 coding DNA: TGTGCCAGCAGCGGGGACAGACGTCGTGAAGCTTTCTTT.

This clonotype was found many times. The chain has TRBV6-5 and TRBJ1-1, with unresolved D. Germline lookup yields CDR1 MNHEY and CDR2 SVGAGI. The ends were cut back, 5 bases at V and 1 base at J, with 11 bases in the middle. The CDR3 sequence is 14 residues long. The CDR3 DNA is TGTGCCAGCAGTGGCGGACTAACGAACACTGAAGCTTTCTTT. It codes for CASSGGLTNTEAFF.

Comment on this clonotype: Just one base apart from a much larger clone, this may be a read error. The chain links TRBV11-2 to TRBJ2-3, with D perhaps TRBD2 (5 bases). Germline-derived CDR1 and CDR2 are SGHAT and FQNNGV. The CDR3 contains 14 residues. The CDR3 sequence is CASSSQLGSDMQYF. The CDR3 DNA reads as TGTGCCAGCAGCTCCCAACTAGGTTCAGATATGCAGTATTTT.

This clonotype has ten or more counts. The V and J genes are TRBV7-3 and TRBJ2-1, with 12 bases lining up with TRBD2. Germline CDR1 SGHTA, CDR2 FQGTGA. The V and J ends lost 2 bases and 5 bases, in that order; junction bases with no gene match: 10. The CDR3 covers 18 residues. This chain's CDR3 is CASSLLGLAGGPHNEQFF. The CDR3 DNA follows: TGTGCCAGCAGCTTATTGGGGCTAGCGGGAGGGCCCCACAATGAGCAGTTCTTC.

At least ten counts were recorded for this clonotype. The chain recombines TRBV24-1 with TRBJ2-7, with a weak D call TRBD2 (5 bases). This CDR3 has 14 residues. Germline CDR1 KGHDR, CDR2 SFDVKD. V shed 2 bases and J shed 5 bases, with 12 bases lying between them. The CDR3 nucleotides read TGTGCCACCAGTGATTCGGGATCACTAAACGAGCAGTACTTC. Amino acids: CATSDSGSLNEQYF.

This clonotype was counted at least ten times. The genes are TRBV5-1 and TRBJ1-5; tentatively, D is TRBD1 (5 bases). The CDR3 sequence is 14 residues long. The V gene's germline CDR1 is SGHRS and CDR2 YFSETQ. V was shortened by 4 bases and J by 2 bases, with 10 bases between the two germline ends. The CDR3, as DNA: TGCGCCAGCAGCGCCAGGGACGGCAATCAGCCCCAGCATTTT. It encodes CASSARDGNQPQHF.

This clonotype occurred many times. V is TRBV6-6 and J is TRBJ2-3; D is unclear. Germline CDR1 MNHNY, CDR2 SVGAGI (reference sequence). Trimming took off 6 bases at V and 1 base at J, with 2 bases between the two ends. This CDR3 region has 11 residues. CDR3 protein: CASRRTDTQYF. The CDR3 nucleotides are TGTGCCAGCAGGCGCACAGATACGCAGTATTTT.

A few counts support this clonotype. Since a much larger clone is just one base distant, this may be a read error. The genes are TRBV21-1 and TRBJ2-1; whether TRBD1, the table's D call, matches the DNA was not checked. TRBV21-1 is a pseudogene segment. The CDR3 is made up of 18 amino acids. This CDR3 reads CASSIEGFGTILGNEQFF. The CDR3 region has the DNA TGTGCCAGCAGCATCGAGGGATTCGGGACCATATTAGGCAATGAGCAGTTCTTC.

This clonotype was seen many times. The V and J genes are TRBV2 and TRBJ1-4; a weak D match, TRBD1 (6 bases). Germline-derived CDR1 and CDR2 are SNHLY and FYNNEI. The CDR3 sequence is 13 residues long. V was clipped by 8 bases and J by 3 bases, with 10 bases between them. The CDR3 DNA is TGTGCCAGCTCGGGGGCGGCTAATGAAAAACTGTTTTTT. Translated, it gives CASSGAANEKLFF.

The rearrangement links TRBV6-1 to TRBJ1-5; 7 nucleotides match TRBD1. The germline gives CDR1 MNHNS, CDR2 SASEGT. This CDR3 has 14 residues. J lost 8 bases, V lost 2 bases, and 6 bases had no gene match. The CDR3 here is CASSETTGSEPQHF. CDR3 in DNA: TGTGCCAGCAGTGAAACGACAGGGAGTGAGCCCCAGCATTTT.

This clonotype has a count of ten or more. This chain uses TRBV9 with TRBJ1-5; D is ambiguous. This CDR3 is 15 amino acids long. V was shortened by 3 bases and J by 0 bases, with 10 bases between the two germline ends. CDR1 is SGDLS, CDR2 YYNGEE, per germline. In nucleotides, the CDR3 is TGTGCCAGCAGCGCCGGTGAGAGTAGCAATCAGCCCCAGCATTTT. Translated: CASSAGESSNQPQHF.

The table lists this clonotype with many counts. This rearrangement joins TRBV6-6 to TRBJ2-1, with D possibly being TRBD2 (5 bases). CDR3 length: 15 amino acids. The germline gives CDR1 MNHNY, CDR2 SVGAGI (reference sequence). V was cut by 5 bases and J by 7 bases, with 18 bases left in between. For the CDR3, the DNA is TGTGCCAGCAGTCGCGAATTAGTATCGGGGAATGAGCAGTTCTTC. It translates to CASSRELVSGNEQFF.

This clonotype has ten or more counts. The chain uses TRBV6-1 and TRBJ1-1; D remains ambiguous. CDR1 and CDR2 (germline): MNHNS, SASEGT. The length of the CDR3 is 11 residues. Between the trimmed V and J ends, which lost 6 bases and 6 bases, there was a span of 8 bases. The CDR3 nucleotides are TGTGCCAGCAGCCCCGGTCCTGAAGCTTTCTTT. As protein: CASSPGPEAFF.

In its sample, this clonotype was seen many times. The chain has TRBV6-6 and TRBJ2-5; D is possibly TRBD2 (5 bases). Trimming removed 0 bases from V and 2 bases from J, with 10 bases in between. Germline V gives CDR1 MNHNY, CDR2 SVGAGI (reference sequence). The CDR3 length is 15 residues. The CDR3 spells CASSYSWRVQETQYF. The CDR3 DNA sequence: TGTGCCAGCAGTTACTCGTGGCGGGTACAAGAGACCCAGTACTTC.

This clonotype was seen repeatedly, ten times or more. The V call is TRBV3-2, the J call TRBJ2-7. TRBV3-2 is assigned pseudogene status. This CDR3 is 14 amino acids long. The CDR3 nucleotides read TGTGCCAGCAGCCATTTCGGTGTATCCTACGAGCAGTACTTC. Its protein product is CASSHFGVSYEQYF.

This clonotype has just a few counts. The chain employs TRBV7-3 and TRBJ2-2; D gene ambiguous. V lost 4 bases and J lost 2, with 8 bases in between. Germline V lookup: CDR1 SGHTA, CDR2 FQGTGA. This CDR3 contains 14 residues. The CDR3 DNA sequence: TGTGCCAGCAGCTCTGGCTCTAACACCGGGGAGCTGTTTTTT. It yields the protein CASSSGSNTGELFF. Looking up the rest from reference TRBV7-3 and TRBJ2-2 gives the full variable domain: GAGVSQTPSNKVTEKGKYVELRCDPISGHTALYWYRQSLGQGPEFLIYFQGTGAADDSGLPNDRFFAVRPEGSVSTLKIQRTERGDSAVYLCASSSGSNTGELFFGEGSRLTVL.

This clonotype was seen ten or more times. J is TRBJ2-1 and V is TRBV29-1, with D possibly matching TRBD2 (6 bases). Trimming stripped 3 bases from V and 12 bases from J, with 9 bases between. CDR3 length equals 10 residues. Germline CDR1 SQVTM, CDR2 ANQGSEA. CDR3 bases: TGCAGCGTTGACCGGGACTGGCAGTTCTTC. Protein sequence: CSVDRDWQFF.

This clonotype was seen only a few times. A junction end diverges from the germline sequence, so it may reflect a read error. The chain combines TRBV12-5 with TRBJ2-1, with 11 bases lining up with TRBD2. The CDR3 has 16 residues. Germline lookup yields CDR1 LGHNT and CDR2 FRNRAP. The CDR3 nucleotides read TGTGCTAGTGGTCTTACTAGCGGGAGCTCCTACAATGAGCGGTTCTTC. This sequence encodes CASGLTSGSSYNERFF.

This clonotype has a count of ten or more. This sequence joins TRBV4-1 and TRBJ2-2; D not resolved. The CDR3 runs 18 residues. V dropped 1 base and J dropped 4 bases, with 19 bases sitting between them. Germline V gene sequence: CDR1 MGHRA, CDR2 YSYEKL. The CDR3 bases are TGCGCCAGCAGCCAAGTGATAGGCTTCCTCGAGAGCACCGGGGAGCTGTTTTTT. Amino acids: CASSQVIGFLESTGELFF.

Many counts were recorded for this clonotype. The chain uses TRBV9 and TRBJ2-7, with 9 bases that match TRBD2. The germline V gene encodes CDR1 SGDLS and CDR2 YYNGEE. The V segment lost 0 bases and the J segment 4 bases; nucleotides outside the gene matches: 11. The CDR3 runs 17 residues. CDR3 nucleotides: TGTGCCAGCAGCGTAGGTAGCGGGAGCGGCCAGGGATACGAGCAGTACTTC. Its translation: CASSVGSGSGQGYEQYF.

This clonotype was seen many times. V is TRBV29-1 and J is TRBJ2-1; D is unresolved. Germline V gives CDR1 SQVTM, CDR2 ANQGSEA. Trimming removed 4 bases from V and 8 bases from J, with 6 bases in between. The CDR3 has 10 residues. As DNA, the CDR3 is TGCAGCGTTGGGTTGGATGAGCAGTTCTTC. Encoded protein: CSVGLDEQFF.

Of note for this clonotype: A much larger clone is a single base away; this may be a read error. The chain uses TRBV29-1 and TRBJ1-5; no clear D gene. V lost 4 bases, J lost 6 bases, and 13 bases lay in between. CDR3 length: 13 amino acids. Per the germline V gene, CDR1 is SQVTM and CDR2 is ANQGSEA. The CDR3 protein is CSVVIAVGQPQHF. In DNA, the CDR3 is TGCAGCGTTGTAATTGCGGTGGGTCAGCCCCAGCATTTT.

This clonotype was observed a handful of times. This rearrangement joins TRBV29-1 to TRBJ2-3; 10 positions agree with TRBD2. After removal of 4 bases from V and 2 bases from J, the junction contained 9 bases not matched to a gene. In germline, CDR1 is SQVTM, CDR2 ANQGSEA. The CDR3 runs 16 residues. Written as DNA, the CDR3 is TGCAGCGTTGCTAGCGGGAGAAGAGGGACCACAGATACGCAGTATTTT. Translation: CSVASGRRGTTDTQYF.

This clonotype showed up many times. The gene calls are TRBV14 and TRBJ2-3; TRBD2 matches at 9 bases. CDR1 SGHDN and CDR2 FVKESK come from the germline V gene. This CDR3 has 15 amino acids. The J segment lost 2 bases and the V segment lost 6 bases, leaving 6 bases of the junction unmatched. The CDR3 region is CASRGLAGSTDTQYF. The CDR3 DNA sequence: TGTGCCAGCAGGGGCCTAGCGGGATCCACAGATACGCAGTATTTT. Using reference TRBV14 and TRBJ2-3 for the parts outside the CDR3, the full variable domain is EAGVTQFPSHSVIEKGQTVTLRCDPISGHDNLYWYRRVMGKEIKFLLHFVKESKQDESGMPNNRFLAERTGGTYSTLKVQPAELEDSGVYFCASRGLAGSTDTQYFGPGTRLTVL.